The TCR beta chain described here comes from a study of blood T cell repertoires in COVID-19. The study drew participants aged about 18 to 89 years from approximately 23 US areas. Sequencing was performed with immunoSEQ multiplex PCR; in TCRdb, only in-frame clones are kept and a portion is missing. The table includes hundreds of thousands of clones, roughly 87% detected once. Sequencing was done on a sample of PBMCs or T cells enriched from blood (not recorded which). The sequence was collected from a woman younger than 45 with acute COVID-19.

CDR3 bases: TGTGCCAGCAGCTTCGTTGGAGTACAAGAGACCCAGTACTTC. This codes for CASSFVGVQETQYF. This chain joins TRBV5-6 and TRBJ2-5; D is unresolved. Trimming left V 2 bases short and J 2 bases short, with 10 bases between. There are 14 residues in the CDR3. Germline V gene sequence: CDR1 SGHDT, CDR2 YYEEEE.